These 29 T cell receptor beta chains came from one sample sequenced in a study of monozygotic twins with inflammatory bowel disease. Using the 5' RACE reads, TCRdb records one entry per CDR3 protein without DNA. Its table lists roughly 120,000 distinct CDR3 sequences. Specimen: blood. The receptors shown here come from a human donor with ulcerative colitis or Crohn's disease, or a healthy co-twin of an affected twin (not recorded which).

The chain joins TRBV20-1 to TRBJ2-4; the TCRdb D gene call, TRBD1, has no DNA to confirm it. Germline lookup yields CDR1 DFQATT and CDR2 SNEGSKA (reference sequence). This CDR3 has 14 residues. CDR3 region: CSAITTGFKNIQYF.

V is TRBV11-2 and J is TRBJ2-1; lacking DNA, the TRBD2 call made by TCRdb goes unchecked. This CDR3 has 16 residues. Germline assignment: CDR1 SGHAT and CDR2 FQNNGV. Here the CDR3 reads CASSLAGPQAYNEQFF.

CDR3 loop: CASSSAGQGNSPLHF. The chain is built from TRBV7-2 and TRBJ1-6; TCRdb indicates TRBD1, and absent DNA this call remains unverified. CDR1 is SGHTA and CDR2 is FQGNSA in the germline V gene. The CDR3 has 15 amino acids.

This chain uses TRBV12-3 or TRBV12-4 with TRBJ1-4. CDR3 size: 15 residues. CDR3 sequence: CASSFSSQGGAKLFF.

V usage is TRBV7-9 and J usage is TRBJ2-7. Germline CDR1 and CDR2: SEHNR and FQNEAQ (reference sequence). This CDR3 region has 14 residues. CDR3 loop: CASSLVEFSYEQYF.

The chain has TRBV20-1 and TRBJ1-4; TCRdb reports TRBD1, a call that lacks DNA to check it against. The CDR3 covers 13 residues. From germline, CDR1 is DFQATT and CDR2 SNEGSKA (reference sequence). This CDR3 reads CSARDRQGEKLFF.

CDR3 in amino acids: CASSLGLDSTDTQYF. The chain combines TRBV9 with TRBJ2-3; the D call of TRBD2 rests on TCRdb alone, since no DNA is present to check it. This CDR3 has 15 amino acids. Looked up from germline, CDR1 is SGDLS and CDR2 is YYNGEE.

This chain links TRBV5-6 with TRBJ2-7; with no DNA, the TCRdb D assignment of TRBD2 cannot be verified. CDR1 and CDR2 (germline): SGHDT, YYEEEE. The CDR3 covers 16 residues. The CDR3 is CASSLFGLAGDYEQYF.

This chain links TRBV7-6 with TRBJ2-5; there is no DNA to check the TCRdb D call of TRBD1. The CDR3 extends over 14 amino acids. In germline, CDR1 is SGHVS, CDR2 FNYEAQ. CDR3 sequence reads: CASSLPLGGKTQYF.

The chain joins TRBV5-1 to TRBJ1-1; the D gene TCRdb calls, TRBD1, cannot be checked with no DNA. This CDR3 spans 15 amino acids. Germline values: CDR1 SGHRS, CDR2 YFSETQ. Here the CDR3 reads CASSRGQGLNTEAFF.

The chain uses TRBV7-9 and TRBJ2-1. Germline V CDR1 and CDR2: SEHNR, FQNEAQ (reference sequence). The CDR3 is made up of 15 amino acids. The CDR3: CASSLGGSANNEQFF. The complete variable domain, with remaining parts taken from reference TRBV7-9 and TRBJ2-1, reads DTGVSQNPRHKITKRGQNVTFRCDPISEHNRLYWYRQTLGQGPEFLTYFQNEAQLEKSRLLSDRFSAERPKGSFSTLEIQRTEQGDSAMYLCASSLGGSANNEQFFGPGTRLTVL.

Here the CDR3 reads CVSTGGTFSSYEQYF. The chain has TRBV2 and TRBJ2-7; TCRdb designates TRBD2, a call that cannot be tested without DNA. From germline, CDR1 is SNHLY and CDR2 FYNNEI. CDR3 length: 15 amino acids.

CDR3 residues: CASREGDQPQHF. The genes are TRBV10-2 and TRBJ1-5. There are 12 residues in the CDR3. The germline V gene encodes CDR1 WSHSY and CDR2 SAAADI.

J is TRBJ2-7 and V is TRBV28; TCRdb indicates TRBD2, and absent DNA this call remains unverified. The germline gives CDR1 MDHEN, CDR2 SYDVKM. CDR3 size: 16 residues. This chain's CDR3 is CASSTWTSGSIYEQYF.

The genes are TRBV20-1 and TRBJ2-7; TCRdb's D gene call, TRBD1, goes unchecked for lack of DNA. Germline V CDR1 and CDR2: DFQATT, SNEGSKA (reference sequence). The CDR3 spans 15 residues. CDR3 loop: CSASPHTTGSYEQYF.

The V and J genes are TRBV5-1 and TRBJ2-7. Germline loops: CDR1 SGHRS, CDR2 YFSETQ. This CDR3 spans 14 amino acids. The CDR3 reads CASSPALTAYEQYF.

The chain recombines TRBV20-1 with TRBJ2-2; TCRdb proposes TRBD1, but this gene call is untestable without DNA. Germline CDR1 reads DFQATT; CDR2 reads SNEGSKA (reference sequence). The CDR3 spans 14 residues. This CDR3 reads CSARGQGNTGELFF.

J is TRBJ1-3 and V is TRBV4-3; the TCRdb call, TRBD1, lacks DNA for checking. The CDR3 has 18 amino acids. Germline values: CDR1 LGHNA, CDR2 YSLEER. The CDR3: CASSQDGQGRLSGNTIYF.

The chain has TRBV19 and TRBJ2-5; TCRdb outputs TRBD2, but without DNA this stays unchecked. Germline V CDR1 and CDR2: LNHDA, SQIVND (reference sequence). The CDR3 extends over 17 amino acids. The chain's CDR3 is CASSPLGLAGLEETQYF.

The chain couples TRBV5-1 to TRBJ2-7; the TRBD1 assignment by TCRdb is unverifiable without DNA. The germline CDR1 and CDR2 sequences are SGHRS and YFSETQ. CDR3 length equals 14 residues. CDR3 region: CASSLGGPNYEQYF.

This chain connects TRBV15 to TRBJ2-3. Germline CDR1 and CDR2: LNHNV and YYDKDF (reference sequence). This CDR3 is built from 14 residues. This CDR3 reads CATSRVRASDTQYF.

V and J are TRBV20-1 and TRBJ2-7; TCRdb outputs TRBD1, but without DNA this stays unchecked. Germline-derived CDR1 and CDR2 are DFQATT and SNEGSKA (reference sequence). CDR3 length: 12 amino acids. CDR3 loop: CSAQRGPYEQYF.

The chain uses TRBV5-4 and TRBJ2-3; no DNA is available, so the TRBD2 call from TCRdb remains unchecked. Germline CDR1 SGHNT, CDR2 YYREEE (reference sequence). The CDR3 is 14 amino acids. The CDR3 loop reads CASSRWRGTDTQYF.

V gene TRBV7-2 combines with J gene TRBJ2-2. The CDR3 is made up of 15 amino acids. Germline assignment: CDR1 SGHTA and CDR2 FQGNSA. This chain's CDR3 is CASSLGSSIPGELFF. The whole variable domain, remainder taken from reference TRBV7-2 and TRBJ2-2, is GAGVSQSPSNKVTEKGKDVELRCDPISGHTALYWYRQSLGQGLEFLIYFQGNSAPDKSGLPSDRFSAERTGGSVSTLTIQRTQQEDSAVYLCASSLGSSIPGELFFGEGSRLTVL.

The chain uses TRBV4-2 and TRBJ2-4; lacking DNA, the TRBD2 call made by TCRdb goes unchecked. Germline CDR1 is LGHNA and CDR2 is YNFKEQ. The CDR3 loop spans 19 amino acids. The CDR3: CASSQDSPGGEAVENIQYF.

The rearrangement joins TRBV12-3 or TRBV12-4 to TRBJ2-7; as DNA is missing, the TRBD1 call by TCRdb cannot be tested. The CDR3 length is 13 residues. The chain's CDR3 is CASGAGQGYEQYF.

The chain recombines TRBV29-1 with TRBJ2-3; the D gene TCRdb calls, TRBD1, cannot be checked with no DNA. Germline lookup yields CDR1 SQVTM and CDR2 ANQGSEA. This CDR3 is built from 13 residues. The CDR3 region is CSVGAGGVDTQYF.

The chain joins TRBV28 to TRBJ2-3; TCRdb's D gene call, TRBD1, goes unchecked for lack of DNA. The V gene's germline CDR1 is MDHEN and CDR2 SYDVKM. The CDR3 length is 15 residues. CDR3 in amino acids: CASSFEDRSTDTQYF.

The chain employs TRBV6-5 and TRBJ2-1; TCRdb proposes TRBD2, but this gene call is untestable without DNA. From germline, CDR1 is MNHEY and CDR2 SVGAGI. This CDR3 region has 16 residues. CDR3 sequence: CASSYSGSGGRNEQFF.